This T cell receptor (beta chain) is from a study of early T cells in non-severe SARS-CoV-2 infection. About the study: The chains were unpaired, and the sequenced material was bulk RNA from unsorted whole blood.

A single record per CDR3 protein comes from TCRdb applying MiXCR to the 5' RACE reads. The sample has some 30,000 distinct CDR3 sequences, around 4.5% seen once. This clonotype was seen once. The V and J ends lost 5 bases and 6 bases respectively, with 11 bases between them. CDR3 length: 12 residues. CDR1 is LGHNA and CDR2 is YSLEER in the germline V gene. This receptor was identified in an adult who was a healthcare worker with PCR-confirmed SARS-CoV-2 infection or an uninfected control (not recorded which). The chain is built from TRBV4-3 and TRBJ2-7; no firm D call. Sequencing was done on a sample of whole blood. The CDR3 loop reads CASSYGTAEQYF. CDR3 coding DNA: TGCGCCAGCAGCTACGGAACAGCCGAGCAGTACTTC.